This is a list of T cell receptor beta chains from one sample in a study of blood T cells in healthy people across ages. TCRdb independently ran MiXCR on the 5' RACE reads; one entry per CDR3 protein. The sample holds some 710,000 distinct CDR3 sequences; about 20% are singletons and the top ten take less than 25%. The sample consisted of blood. The receptors shown here come from a man in his sixties or seventies in good health. CDR3s include the opening cysteine and the closing phenylalanine or tryptophan. Each record gives: V gene, clone size, J gene, D gene, CDR3 DNA, CDR3 protein. A D gene is named only where the DNA matches it firmly. Clone size, where shown, is once, few, many, or a class for clones that have expanded.

v_gene: TRBV3-1; abundance: few; j_gene: TRBJ2-7; d_gene: TRBD1; CDR3nt: TGTGCCAGCAGCCTGGCGACAGGGTTCTACGAGCAGTACTTC; CDR3aa: CASSLATGFYEQYF
v_gene: TRBV28; abundance: -; j_gene: TRBJ1-1; d_gene: TRBD1; CDR3nt: TGTGCCAGCAGTCACCAGGGGGTGACCACTGAAGCTTTCTTT; CDR3aa: CASSHQGVTTEAFF
v_gene: TRBV6-2/TRBV6-3; abundance: few; j_gene: TRBJ1-2; d_gene: -; CDR3nt: TGTGCCAGCAGACCCACAGGTGGTGACGGTGGCTACACCTTC; CDR3aa: CASRPTGGDGGYTF
v_gene: TRBV20-1; abundance: few; j_gene: TRBJ1-2; d_gene: -; CDR3nt: TGCAGTGCTTACGGACAGACTATGCACTATGGCTACACCTTC; CDR3aa: CSAYGQTMHYGYTF
v_gene: TRBV3-1; abundance: few; j_gene: TRBJ2-1; d_gene: -; CDR3nt: TGTGCCAGCAGCCCTTTTGGACAGAGATACAATGAGCAGTTCTTC; CDR3aa: CASSPFGQRYNEQFF
v_gene: TRBV5-1; abundance: -; j_gene: TRBJ2-5; d_gene: -; CDR3nt: TGCGCCAGCAGCTATAATGAAGAGACCCAGTACTTC; CDR3aa: CASSYNEETQYF
v_gene: TRBV14; abundance: -; j_gene: TRBJ2-1; d_gene: TRBD2; CDR3nt: TGTGCCAGCAGCGACATCCGGGGGGGCCTTGAGCAGTTCTTC; CDR3aa: CASSDIRGGLEQFF
v_gene: TRBV5-1; abundance: few; j_gene: TRBJ2-1; d_gene: TRBD2; CDR3nt: TGCGCCAGCAGCTCCCCTAGCGGAAGCTCCTACAATGAGCAGTTCTTC; CDR3aa: CASSSPSGSSYNEQFF
v_gene: TRBV12-3/TRBV12-4; abundance: -; j_gene: TRBJ2-1; d_gene: -; CDR3nt: TGTGCCAGCAGTTCCAGGGGAGGACTTAACAATGAGCAGTTCTTC; CDR3aa: CASSSRGGLNNEQFF
v_gene: TRBV7-2; abundance: -; j_gene: TRBJ2-2; d_gene: -; CDR3nt: TGTGCCAGCGGCCGGACGATCGACACCGGGGAGCTGTTTTTT; CDR3aa: CASGRTIDTGELFF
v_gene: TRBV6-5; abundance: -; j_gene: TRBJ2-1; d_gene: -; CDR3nt: TGTGCCAGCAGGAGGGGAAGCGGAGAGCAGTTCTTC; CDR3aa: CASRRGSGEQFF
v_gene: TRBV30; abundance: few; j_gene: TRBJ1-5; d_gene: -; CDR3nt: TGTGCCTGGGGTCCCCCGGACACAAATCAGCCCCAGCATTTT; CDR3aa: CAWGPPDTNQPQHF
v_gene: TRBV5-4; abundance: -; j_gene: TRBJ1-4; d_gene: TRBD1; CDR3nt: TGTGCCAGCAGCCCGGGAGGGACAGGGAAGGAAAAACTGTTTTTT; CDR3aa: CASSPGGTGKEKLFF
v_gene: TRBV12-3/TRBV12-4; abundance: few; j_gene: TRBJ1-2; d_gene: -; CDR3nt: TGTGCCAGCAGGTTCTCGGGGGTTTATGGCTACACCTTC; CDR3aa: CASRFSGVYGYTF
v_gene: TRBV9; abundance: few; j_gene: TRBJ2-4; d_gene: -; CDR3nt: TGTGCCAGCAGCGTAGGAGGGGGAGCCAAAAACATTCAGTACTTC; CDR3aa: CASSVGGGAKNIQYF
v_gene: TRBV29-1; abundance: -; j_gene: TRBJ2-3; d_gene: -; CDR3nt: TGCAGCGTTGAAGATAGGGGCAGATTCACAGATACGCAGTATTTT; CDR3aa: CSVEDRGRFTDTQYF
v_gene: TRBV24-1; abundance: -; j_gene: TRBJ2-1; d_gene: TRBD2; CDR3nt: TGTGCCACCAGTGATTTTCGCGCGGGAGCCTACAATGAGCAGTTCTTC; CDR3aa: CATSDFRAGAYNEQFF
v_gene: TRBV28; abundance: -; j_gene: TRBJ1-2; d_gene: -; CDR3nt: TGTGCCAGCAGTTGGGAGTCGGGCTACACCTTC; CDR3aa: CASSWESGYTF
v_gene: TRBV7-9; abundance: few; j_gene: TRBJ2-1; d_gene: -; CDR3nt: TGTGCCAGCAGCCTCAAGCCTTTGGGGGAAAACAATGAGCAGTTCTTC; CDR3aa: CASSLKPLGENNEQFF
v_gene: TRBV7-2; abundance: few; j_gene: TRBJ2-2; d_gene: -; CDR3nt: TGTGCCACCCGAACCGGGACACCGAACACCGGGGAGCTGTTTTTT; CDR3aa: CATRTGTPNTGELFF
v_gene: TRBV12-3/TRBV12-4; abundance: -; j_gene: TRBJ2-2; d_gene: -; CDR3nt: TGTGCCAGCAGGGGGACTTCCCGTCATAGGGAGCTGTTTTTT; CDR3aa: CASRGTSRHRELFF
v_gene: TRBV12-3/TRBV12-4; abundance: -; j_gene: TRBJ1-1; d_gene: -; CDR3nt: TGTGCCAGCAGTTTCTGGGCAGGGAACGCTGAAGCCTTCTTT; CDR3aa: CASSFWAGNAEAFF
v_gene: TRBV24-1; abundance: many; j_gene: TRBJ1-2; d_gene: -; CDR3nt: TGTGCCACCAGCCGCGGGGGGGCACTCTATGGCTACACCTTC; CDR3aa: CATSRGGALYGYTF
v_gene: TRBV12-2; abundance: few; j_gene: TRBJ2-5; d_gene: -; CDR3nt: TGTGCAAGTCGCTTATCTACGGAGGAAGAGACCCAGTACTTC; CDR3aa: CASRLSTEEETQYF
v_gene: TRBV6-5; abundance: few; j_gene: TRBJ2-3; d_gene: -; CDR3nt: TGTGCCAGCAGTTACGCAGTGGCTAATACGCAGTATTTT; CDR3aa: CASSYAVANTQYF